This entry features one TCR beta chain sequence. The data originate from a study of blood T cell repertoires in COVID-19. The J segment lost 0 bases and the V segment lost 4 bases, leaving 7 bases of the junction unmatched. The CDR3 has 16 residues. Germline V gene lookup returns CDR1 LGHNA and CDR2 YNFKEQ. The data were produced by immunoSEQ multiplex PCR, yet TCRdb's version contains in-frame clones alone and is incomplete. The data contain about 270,000 clones, roughly 86% of them seen just once; the ten biggest clones take up about 5.4%. This chain links TRBV4-2 with TRBJ2-3, with 7 bases fitting TRBD1. The sequence came from a woman aged 80 or over with COVID-19, enrolled during active disease. Sequencing was carried out using peripheral blood. The CDR3 is CASSPAGQASTDTQYF. The CDR3 DNA reads TGTGCCAGCAGCCCAGCCGGACAGGCTAGCACAGATACGCAGTATTTT.